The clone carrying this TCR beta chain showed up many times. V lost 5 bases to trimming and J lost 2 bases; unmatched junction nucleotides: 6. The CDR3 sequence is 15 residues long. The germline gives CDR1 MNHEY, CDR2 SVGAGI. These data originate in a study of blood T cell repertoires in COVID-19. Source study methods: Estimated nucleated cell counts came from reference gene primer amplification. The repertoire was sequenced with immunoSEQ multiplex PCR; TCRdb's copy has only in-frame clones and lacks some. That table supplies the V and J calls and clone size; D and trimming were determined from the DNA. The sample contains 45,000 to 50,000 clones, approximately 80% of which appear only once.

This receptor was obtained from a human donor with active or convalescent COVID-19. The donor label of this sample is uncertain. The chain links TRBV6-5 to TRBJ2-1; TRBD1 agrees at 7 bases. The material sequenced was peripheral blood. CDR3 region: CASSLRQGTYNEQFF. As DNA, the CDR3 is TGTGCCAGCAGTCTCAGACAGGGAACCTACAATGAGCAGTTCTTC.